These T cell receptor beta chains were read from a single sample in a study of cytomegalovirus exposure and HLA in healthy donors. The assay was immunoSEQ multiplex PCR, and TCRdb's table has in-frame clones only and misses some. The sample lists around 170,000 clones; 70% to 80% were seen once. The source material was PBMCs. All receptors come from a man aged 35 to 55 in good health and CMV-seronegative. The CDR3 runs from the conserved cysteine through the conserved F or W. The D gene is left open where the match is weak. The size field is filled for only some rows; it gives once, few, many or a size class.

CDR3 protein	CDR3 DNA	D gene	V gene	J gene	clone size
CASSLTGYGNGPQHF	TGTGCCAGCAGTTTAACGGGATACGGTAATGGGCCCCAGCATTTT	NA	TRBV28	TRBJ1-5	once
CASSPLGGFYGYTF	TGTGCCAGCAGCCCCCTGGGCGGGTTCTATGGCTACACCTTC	NA	TRBV9	TRBJ1-2	NA
CASSLTRGNSNYGYTF	TGTGCCAGCAGTTTAACACGGGGAAATTCCAACTATGGCTACACCTTC	NA	TRBV27	TRBJ1-2	NA
CASSEWRRSIYNEQFF	TGTGCCAGCAGTGAATGGAGGAGGTCTATTTACAATGAGCAGTTCTTC	NA	TRBV6-1	TRBJ2-1	once
CASSRALYGYTF	TGTGCCAGCAGCAGGGCCCTCTATGGCTACACCTTC	NA	TRBV28	TRBJ1-2	NA
CASSHPGLAGFEQFF	TGTGCCAGCAGCCATCCGGGACTAGCGGGATTCGAGCAGTTCTTC	TRBD2	TRBV14	TRBJ2-1	NA
CSAGTTNTGELFF	TGCAGCGCCGGGACTACGAACACCGGGGAGCTGTTTTTT	TRBD2	TRBV29-1	TRBJ2-2	once
CATSLHRFQPQHF	TGTGCCACCAGCCTCCACAGGTTTCAGCCCCAGCATTTT	NA	TRBV15	TRBJ1-5	NA
CASSAQGGQPQHF	TGTGCCAGCAGTGCTCAGGGTGGACAGCCCCAGCATTTT	NA	TRBV25-1	TRBJ1-5	NA
CSVGPSGEKLFF	TGCAGCGTCGGCCCCTCAGGGGAAAAACTGTTTTTT	NA	TRBV29-1	TRBJ1-4	NA
CASSLGTAFTDTQYF	TGTGCCAGCAGTCTAGGGACAGCCTTCACAGATACGCAGTATTTT	TRBD1	TRBV27	TRBJ2-3	few
CASSPSRVGQETQYF	TGTGCCAGCAGCCCGTCCAGGGTGGGCCAAGAGACCCAGTACTTC	NA	TRBV7-9	TRBJ2-5	few
CASSIRVSTNEKLFF	TGTGCCAGTAGTATTCGAGTTTCAACTAATGAAAAACTGTTTTTT	NA	TRBV19	TRBJ1-4	few
CASSYRGGGANVLTF	TGTGCCAGCAGTTATCGGGGAGGTGGGGCCAACGTCCTGACTTTC	NA	TRBV6-5	TRBJ2-6	once
CASSLVGGETQYF	TGCGCCAGCAGCTTGGTGGGGGGGGAGACCCAGTACTTC	TRBD2	TRBV5-1	TRBJ2-5	few
CASSPQGSGGGYTF	TGCGCCAGCAGCCCTCAGGGATCCGGGGGGGGCTACACCTTC	NA	TRBV5-1	TRBJ1-2	once
CASGPTGDTQYF	TGTGCCAGCGGCCCGACAGGAGATACGCAGTATTTT	NA	TRBV27	TRBJ2-3	NA
CASSLGQGVGETQYF	TGCGCCAGCAGCTTGGGACAGGGAGTCGGGGAGACCCAGTACTTC	TRBD1	TRBV5-1	TRBJ2-5	NA
CASALADTPDSPLHF	TGTGCCAGCGCCTTGGCAGACACCCCCGATTCACCCCTCCACTTT	NA	TRBV27	TRBJ1-6	NA
CASSLPGSSYEQYF	TGCGCCAGCAGCCTCCCGGGAAGCTCCTACGAGCAGTACTTC	NA	TRBV5-1	TRBJ2-7	once
CASSEETATDTQYF	TGTGCCAGCAGTGAGGAAACAGCCACAGATACGCAGTATTTT	NA	TRBV2	TRBJ2-3	NA
CASSSGGVNTEAFF	TGTGCCAGCAGTTCGGGGGGGGTGAACACTGAAGCTTTCTTT	NA	TRBV6-6	TRBJ1-1	NA
CASSWDQAGALNNEQFF	TGCGCCAGCAGCTGGGACCAAGCGGGGGCCCTAAACAATGAGCAGTTCTTC	TRBD2	TRBV5-1	TRBJ2-1	NA
CASSGGAKLDLYNEQFF	TGTGCCAGCAGCGGGGGGGCCAAGCTAGACCTCTACAATGAGCAGTTCTTC	NA	TRBV7-9	TRBJ2-1	NA
CASRYSGGRTDTQYF	TGTGCCAGCAGATACTCCGGGGGAAGGACAGATACGCAGTATTTT	NA	TRBV6-5	TRBJ2-3	NA
CASSDADGLAGIYEQYF	TGTGCCAGCAGTGACGCCGACGGACTAGCGGGGATCTACGAGCAGTACTTC	TRBD2	TRBV2	TRBJ2-7	NA
CASSPETPESYNEQFF	TGTGCCAGCTCACCAGAGACACCGGAATCCTACAATGAGCAGTTCTTC	NA	TRBV18	TRBJ2-1	once
CASSVGGLAGVTGELFF	TGTGCCAGCAGTGTAGGGGGACTAGCGGGAGTCACCGGGGAGCTGTTTTTT	TRBD2	TRBV6-1	TRBJ2-2	NA
CASSSTGYSYNSPLHF	TGTGCCAGCAGCTCCACAGGGTACTCCTATAATTCACCCCTCCACTTT	NA	TRBV11-2	TRBJ1-6	NA
CASSMREAKNSQYF	TGTGCCAGTAGTATGAGAGAAGCCAAAAACAGTCAGTACTTC	NA	TRBV19	TRBJ2-4	NA
CASNPGQGWETQYF	TGTGCCAGTAACCCAGGACAGGGGTGGGAGACCCAGTACTTC	TRBD1	TRBV19	TRBJ2-5	NA
CASSLGLRAGENTEAFF	TGTGCCAGCAGCTTAGGCCTTAGGGCAGGGGAGAACACTGAAGCTTTCTTT	NA	TRBV13	TRBJ1-1	once
CASSFGGAESYGYTF	TGTGCCAGCAGTTTTGGGGGGGCCGAAAGCTATGGCTACACCTTC	NA	TRBV28	TRBJ1-2	few
CASSSGLAGNEQFF	TGTGCCAGCAGCTCAGGACTAGCGGGAAATGAGCAGTTCTTC	TRBD2	TRBV5-6	TRBJ2-1	NA
CASSYSYRRVGQPQHF	TGTGCCAGCAGTTACTCTTACCGCCGGGTAGGTCAGCCCCAGCATTTT	NA	TRBV6-6	TRBJ1-5	NA
CASSLGRGANVLTF	TGTGCCAGCAGCTTGGGGAGAGGGGCCAACGTCCTGACTTTC	NA	TRBV11-1	TRBJ2-6	NA
CASSPEGSGRINEQFF	TGTGCCAGCAGCCCCGAGGGTAGCGGGAGAATAAATGAGCAGTTCTTC	TRBD2	TRBV7-2	TRBJ2-1	NA
CASSLRGGSGQNIQYF	TGTGCCAGCAGCTTACGGGGGGGCAGCGGCCAAAACATTCAGTACTTC	TRBD2	TRBV7-2	TRBJ2-4	NA
CASSWGLAGGPDQETQYF	TGCGCCAGCAGCTGGGGACTAGCGGGAGGGCCGGACCAAGAGACCCAGTACTTC	TRBD2	TRBV5-1	TRBJ2-5	NA
CASSVAGTSGSGYNEQFF	TGTGCCAGCAGCGTAGCCGGGACTAGCGGGTCCGGCTACAATGAGCAGTTCTTC	TRBD2	TRBV9	TRBJ2-1	NA
CASSQDGVNTGELFF	TGTGCCAGCAGCCAAGATGGAGTAAACACCGGGGAGCTGTTTTTT	NA	TRBV4-2	TRBJ2-2	NA
CASSLSGQGATYGYTF	TGTGCCAGCAGCTTATCGGGACAGGGGGCGACCTATGGCTACACCTTC	TRBD1	TRBV7-9	TRBJ1-2	NA
CASSLSYSNQPQHF	TGTGCCAGCAGCTTGAGTTATAGCAATCAGCCCCAGCATTTT	NA	TRBV7-6	TRBJ1-5	NA